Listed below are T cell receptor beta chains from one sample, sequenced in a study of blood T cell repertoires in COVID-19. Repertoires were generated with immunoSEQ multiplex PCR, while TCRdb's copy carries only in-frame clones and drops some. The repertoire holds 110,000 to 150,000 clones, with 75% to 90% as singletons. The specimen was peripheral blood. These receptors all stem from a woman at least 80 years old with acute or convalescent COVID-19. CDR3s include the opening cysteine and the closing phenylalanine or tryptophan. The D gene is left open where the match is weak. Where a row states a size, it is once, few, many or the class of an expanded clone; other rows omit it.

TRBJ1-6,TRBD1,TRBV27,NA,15,TGTGCCAGCAGTATAAAAACAGGGGCTAATTCACCCCTCCACTTT,CASSIKTGANSPLHF
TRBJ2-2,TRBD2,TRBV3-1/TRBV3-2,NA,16,TGTGCCAGCAGCCAAGGACTAGCGCGGAACACCGGGGAGCTGTTTTTT,CASSQGLARNTGELFF
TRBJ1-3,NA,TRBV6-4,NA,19,TGTGCCAGCAGTGACTCGACTGAGACAGCTAACCTCTCTGGAAACACCATATATTTT,CASSDSTETANLSGNTIYF
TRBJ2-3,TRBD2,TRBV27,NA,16,TGTGCCAGCAGTTTTAGCGGGAGGGGTAGCACAGATACGCAGTATTTT,CASSFSGRGSTDTQYF
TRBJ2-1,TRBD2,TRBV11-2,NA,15,TGTGCCAGCAGTGGCGGGGGGGGCTCCTACAATGAGCAGTTCTTC,CASSGGGGSYNEQFF
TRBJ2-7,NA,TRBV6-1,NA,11,TGTGCCAGCAGTGAATTTCAAGAGCAGTACTTC,CASSEFQEQYF
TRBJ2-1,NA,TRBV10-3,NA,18,TGTGCCATGGCCTTAACCCCCGCTTTGAGGGAGGCCCACAATGAGCAGTTCTTC,CAMALTPALREAHNEQFF
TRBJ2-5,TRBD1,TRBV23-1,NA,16,TGCGCCAGCAGTCAATCGGGGCCAGGGGGCCAAGAGACCCAGTACTTC,CASSQSGPGGQETQYF
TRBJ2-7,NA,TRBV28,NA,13,TGTGCCAGCAGTTTATCGTTCGGCTACGAGCAGTACTTC,CASSLSFGYEQYF
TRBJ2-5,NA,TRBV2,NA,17,TGTGCCAGCAGTGAAGGGACAGGGAGGGGTCGGGGAGAGACCCAGTACTTC,CASSEGTGRGRGETQYF
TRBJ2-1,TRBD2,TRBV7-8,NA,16,TGTGCCAGCAGCTCACAGGACGGGCGGCGGGGGAATGAGCAGTTCTTC,CASSSQDGRRGNEQFF
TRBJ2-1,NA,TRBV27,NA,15,TGTGCCAGCAGTCTAATAGGACAGAGCTACAATGAGCAGTTCTTC,CASSLIGQSYNEQFF
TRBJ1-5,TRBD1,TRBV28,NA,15,TGTGCCAGCAGTAAGGGACAGCATAGCAATCAGCCCCAGCATTTT,CASSKGQHSNQPQHF
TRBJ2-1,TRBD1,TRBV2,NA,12,TGTGCCAGCAGTGGGACAGGGGAAGGGGTGTTCTTC,CASSGTGEGVFF
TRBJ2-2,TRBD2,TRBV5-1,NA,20,TGCGCCAGCAGCTTGGGTAGACCGCCTAGCGGGAGGGTGAACACCGGGGAGCTGTTTTTT,CASSLGRPPSGRVNTGELFF
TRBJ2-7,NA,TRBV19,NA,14,TGTGCCAGTAGTCCTGGGACTCAGCCCTACGAGCAGTACTTC,CASSPGTQPYEQYF
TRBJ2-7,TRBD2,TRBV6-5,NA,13,TGTGCCAGCAGACCTAGCGGGGCCTACGAGCAGTACTTC,CASRPSGAYEQYF
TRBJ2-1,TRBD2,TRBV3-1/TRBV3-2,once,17,TGTGCCAGCAGCCAACCCGGACTAGCGGGGGCCTACAATGAGCAGTTCTTC,CASSQPGLAGAYNEQFF
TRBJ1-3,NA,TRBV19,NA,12,TGTGCCAGTGCGGGCTCTGGAAACACCATATATTTT,CASAGSGNTIYF
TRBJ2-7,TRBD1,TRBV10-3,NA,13,TGTGCCATCATAGAGGACAGGGGGGACGAGCAGTACTTC,CAIIEDRGDEQYF
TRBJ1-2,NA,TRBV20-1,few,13,TGCAGTGCTAGTCTACGGGGAATCTATGGCTACACCTTC,CSASLRGIYGYTF
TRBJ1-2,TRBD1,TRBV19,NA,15,TGTGCCAGCCGTGTGGGACAGGGGGTTGGCTATGGCTACACCTTC,CASRVGQGVGYGYTF
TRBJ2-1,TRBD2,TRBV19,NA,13,TGTGCCAGTAGTAGGACTAGCATGGGTGAGCAGTTCTTC,CASSRTSMGEQFF
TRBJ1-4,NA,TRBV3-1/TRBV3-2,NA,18,TGTGCCAGCAGCCAGACGCTGGGGGCGAGGGCAATGCGTGAAAAACTGTTTTTT,CASSQTLGARAMREKLFF
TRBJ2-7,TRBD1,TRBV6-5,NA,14,TGTGCCAGCGCCCGGGACAGGACTGCCTACGAGCAGTACTTC,CASARDRTAYEQYF
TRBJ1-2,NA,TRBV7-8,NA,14,TGTGCCAGCAGCTTAGCGGAGACCGCGGATGGCTACACCTTC,CASSLAETADGYTF
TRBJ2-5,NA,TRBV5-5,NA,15,TGTGCCAGCAGCTTGGCGGTTGGGTTCGGGGAGACCCAGTACTTC,CASSLAVGFGETQYF
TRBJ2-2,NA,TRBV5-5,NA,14,TGTGCCAGCAGCTTCGGACTGAACACCGGGGAGCTGTTTTTT,CASSFGLNTGELFF
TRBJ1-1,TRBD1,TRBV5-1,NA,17,TGCGCCAGCAGCTTGGAGCAGGGGGCGAAGATGGGGACTGAAGCTTTCTTT,CASSLEQGAKMGTEAFF
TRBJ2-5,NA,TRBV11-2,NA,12,TGTGCCAGCAGCCCTCAGGAAGAGACCCAGTACTTC,CASSPQEETQYF
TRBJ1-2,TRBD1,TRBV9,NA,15,TGTGCCAGCAGCGCTTCACCTGGGACAGCCTATGGCTACACCTTC,CASSASPGTAYGYTF
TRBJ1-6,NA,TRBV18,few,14,TGTGCCAGCTCAGCCGACAGGCTGGGGTCACCCCTCCACTTT,CASSADRLGSPLHF
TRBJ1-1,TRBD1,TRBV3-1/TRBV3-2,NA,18,TGTGCCAGCAGCCAAGATTTCGGCCCGGGACAGGTGAACACTGAAGCTTTCTTT,CASSQDFGPGQVNTEAFF
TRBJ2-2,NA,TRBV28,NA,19,TGTGCCAGCAGCGCCTACGTCAGAACGACACGCCAGGACACCGGGGAGCTGTTTTTT,CASSAYVRTTRQDTGELFF
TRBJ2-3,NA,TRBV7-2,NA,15,TGTGCCAGCAGCTCCAAGGGGGATAGCACAGATACGCAGTATTTT,CASSSKGDSTDTQYF
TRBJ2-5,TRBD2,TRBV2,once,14,TGTGCCAGCAATGGACTAGCGAAGGGAGAGACCCAGTACTTC,CASNGLAKGETQYF
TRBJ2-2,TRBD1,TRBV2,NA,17,TGTGCCAGCTCACCCGGACCGGGACAGGGAGGAGCCGGGGAGCTGTTTTTT,CASSPGPGQGGAGELFF
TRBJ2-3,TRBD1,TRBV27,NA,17,TGTGCCAGCAGTCTAGGCCCCGGGACAGGGGGAAAAGATACGCAGTATTTT,CASSLGPGTGGKDTQYF
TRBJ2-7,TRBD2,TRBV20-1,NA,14,TGCAGTGCTAGTGATCAAGCGGGGCTCTACGAGCAGTACTTC,CSASDQAGLYEQYF
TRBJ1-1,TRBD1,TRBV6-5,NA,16,TGTGCCAGCAGTTACACGAGACAGGGGTCGGGGACTGAAGCTTTCTTT,CASSYTRQGSGTEAFF